Shown below are 21 T cell receptor beta chains from a single sample sequenced in a study of graft-versus-host responses after intestinal transplantation (dated by TCRdb to the early 2020s). The meaning of the sample's time point label: cells obtained before transplantation from donor or recipient. Their recognized antigens are unknown. The method behind the library was the immunoSEQ multiplex PCR assay. TCRdb mirrors the immuneACCESS table, restricted to in-frame sequences. Some clones are absent from its copies; in checked studies, under half trace to an unresolved V gene, and the reason for the others is unknown. This sample gives tens of thousands of clones in total; roughly 91% of them show up just once. Roughly 0.49% of the sample lies in the top ten. The source material was unstimulated CD8+ T cells sorted from spleen or lymph node cells, sampled before intestinal transplant. All receptors derive from a human donor who received an intestinal transplant.

V and J are TRBV4-1 and TRBJ2-7; D is unclear. The CDR3 is made up of 15 amino acids. The V end was cut by 0 bases, the J end by 6 bases, with 15 bases between. CDR1 is MGHRA, CDR2 YSYEKL, per germline. The CDR3 DNA sequence: TGCGCCAGCAGCCAAGACGAAGTGACCGGGTTCGAGCAGTACTTC. Amino acid sequence: CASSQDEVTGFEQYF.

This chain links TRBV11-2 with TRBJ1-1; D is possibly TRBD1 (5 bases). Looked up from germline, CDR1 is SGHAT and CDR2 is FQNNGV. Deletions cut 5 bases from V and 4 bases from J, with 14 bases between. The CDR3 runs 14 residues. The CDR3 region has the DNA TGTGCCAGCAGCCCACGTCGGACACCCACTGAAGCTTTCTTT. It codes for CASSPRRTPTEAFF.

This chain links TRBV5-4 with TRBJ2-3; tentatively, D is TRBD2 (6 bases). This CDR3 has 14 amino acids. The ends were cut back, 4 bases at V and 4 bases at J, with 13 bases in the middle. CDR1 is SGHNT, CDR2 YYREEE, per germline (reference sequence). This CDR3 is CASSVEGNPDTQYF. Here the CDR3 DNA reads TGTGCCAGCAGCGTGGAGGGGAATCCAGATACGCAGTATTTT.

The chain uses TRBV2 and TRBJ2-3; TRBD2 matches at 8 bases. CDR3 length: 14 residues. Germline CDR1 reads SNHLY; CDR2 reads FYNNEI. V lost 9 bases to trimming and J lost 0 bases; unmatched junction nucleotides: 5. The CDR3 loop is CARSGGTSTDTQYF. DNA of the CDR3: TGTGCCAGGAGCGGGGGCACTAGCACAGATACGCAGTATTTT.

The chain recombines TRBV2 with TRBJ2-2; tentative D call: TRBD2 (7 bases). Germline V lookup: CDR1 SNHLY, CDR2 FYNNEI. The V gene lost 4 bases and the J gene lost 4 bases, with 16 bases spanning the gap. CDR3 size: 16 residues. DNA for the CDR3: TGTGCCAGCAGTGTGGGGCGGGGGCCGGTCACCGGGGAGCTGTTTTTT. Protein product: CASSVGRGPVTGELFF.

The V and J genes are TRBV30 and TRBJ2-1; 7 positions agree with TRBD1. Germline CDR1 is GTSNPN and CDR2 is SVGIG (reference sequence). This CDR3 has 13 residues. Germline trimming cut 3 bases from V and 5 bases from J; bases unmatched to any gene: 4. This CDR3 is CAWSDGTDNEQFF. CDR3 coding DNA: TGTGCCTGGAGCGATGGGACAGACAATGAGCAGTTCTTC.

Here the CDR3 reads CASSEGLREETQYF. The CDR3 DNA reads TGTGCCAGCAGTGAGGGACTGAGGGAAGAGACCCAGTACTTC. The chain uses TRBV2 and TRBJ2-5, with D possibly matching TRBD2 (6 bases). This CDR3 comprises 14 residues. V lost 3 bases to trimming and J lost 3 bases, with 11 bases between them. Per the germline V gene, CDR1 is SNHLY and CDR2 is FYNNEI. Full variable domain (missing parts from reference TRBV2 and TRBJ2-5): EPEVTQTPSHQVTQMGQEVILRCVPISNHLYFYWYRQILGQKVEFLVSFYNNEISEKSEIFDDQFSVERPDGSNFTLKIRSTKLEDSAMYFCASSEGLREETQYFGPGTRLLVL.

This clone has only one observation. The V call is TRBV7-9, the J call TRBJ1-1, with D possibly TRBD1 on 5 matching bases. This CDR3 has 15 residues. The germline gives CDR1 SEHNR, CDR2 FQNEAQ (reference sequence). The V end lost 0 bases, the J end lost 1 base, and 9 bases lay between the germline ends. In DNA form, the CDR3 reads TGTGCCAGCAGCTTAGCTGGACATAGGAACACTGAAGCTTTCTTT. Residues: CASSLAGHRNTEAFF.

The rearrangement joins TRBV27 to TRBJ2-1; 11 nucleotides match TRBD2. This CDR3 has 15 amino acids. Germline V gene lookup returns CDR1 MNHEY and CDR2 SMNVEV (reference sequence). V gave up 4 bases and J gave up 6 bases; unmatched junction bases: 5. The CDR3 sequence is CASSSPSGRFNEQFF. CDR3 bases: TGTGCCAGCAGTTCTCCTAGCGGGAGGTTCAATGAGCAGTTCTTC.

The chain links TRBV7-3 to TRBJ2-5; 7 bases line up with TRBD2. The V gene's germline CDR1 is SGHTA and CDR2 FQGTGA. V shed 4 bases and J 0 bases; nucleotides not matched to a gene: 2. This CDR3 has 14 residues. The DNA of the CDR3 is TGTGCCAGCAGCTCAGGGACTAACCAAGAGACCCAGTACTTC. Translation gives CASSSGTNQETQYF.

The chain joins TRBV27 to TRBJ2-7; TRBD2 matches at 7 bases. Germline V CDR1 and CDR2: MNHEY, SMNVEV (reference sequence). The CDR3 is made up of 17 amino acids. V dropped 1 base and J dropped 0; count of bases not matched to a gene: 9. The CDR3 nucleotides are TGTGCCAGCAGTTTATTTGTCGGGGGGTATAGCTCCTACGAGCAGTACTTC. Translation: CASSLFVGGYSSYEQYF.

The rearrangement joins TRBV2 to TRBJ2-5; possible D gene TRBD2, 7 bases. Germline CDR1 is SNHLY and CDR2 is FYNNEI. The CDR3 runs to 14 residues. V lost 4 bases and J 5 bases, leaving 14 bases between the germline ends. The CDR3: CASSAGGLGETQYF. The CDR3 DNA reads TGTGCCAGCAGTGCGGGGGGCCTCGGGGAGACCCAGTACTTC.

This chain joins TRBV7-3 and TRBJ1-5; 7 bases map to TRBD1. CDR3 length equals 15 residues. The germline gives CDR1 SGHTA, CDR2 FQGTGA. V lost 4 bases and J lost 6; bases outside the gene matches: 9. CDR3 loop: CASSSPDRASQPQHF. The CDR3 nucleotides read TGTGCCAGCAGCTCGCCTGACAGGGCGAGTCAGCCCCAGCATTTT.

This clone was found a few times. The rearrangement links TRBV5-6 to TRBJ2-5; TRBD2 might be the D (6 bases). The CDR3 is 15 residues long. Per the germline V gene, CDR1 is SGHDT and CDR2 is YYEEEE. Trimming stripped 3 bases from V and 3 bases from J, with 15 bases between. The CDR3 loop reads CASSWGSTSKETQYF. The CDR3 DNA reads TGTGCCAGCAGCTGGGGATCGACTAGTAAAGAGACCCAGTACTTC.

The chain couples TRBV4-1 to TRBJ2-7; D gene unclear. Germline V gene sequence: CDR1 MGHRA, CDR2 YSYEKL. Trimming removed 0 bases at V and 1 base at J, with 4 bases between. The CDR3 runs 13 residues. In DNA form, the CDR3 reads TGCGCCAGCAGCCAAGATAAATCCTACGAGCAGTACTTC. Protein sequence: CASSQDKSYEQYF.

This clone was detected only once. The V and J genes are TRBV4-1 and TRBJ2-7, with 10 bases lining up with TRBD1. Germline V gives CDR1 MGHRA, CDR2 YSYEKL. The J segment lost 6 bases and the V segment lost 8 bases, leaving 13 bases of the junction unmatched. This CDR3 is 15 amino acids long. The CDR3 DNA sequence: TGCGCCAGCGGACTTCCGGGACAGGGGATTGGCGAGCAGTACTTC. It yields the protein CASGLPGQGIGEQYF.

In this sample, this clone turned up once. The V gene is TRBV4-1, the J gene TRBJ2-1; no definite D call. This CDR3 spans 17 amino acids. CDR1 is MGHRA and CDR2 is YSYEKL in the germline V gene. V lost 1 base to trimming and J lost 0 bases, with 13 bases between them. This CDR3 is CASSQVVGPSSYNEQFF. The DNA of the CDR3 is TGCGCCAGCAGCCAAGTGGTGGGCCCGAGCTCCTACAATGAGCAGTTCTTC.

The sample holds a few counts of this clone. The chain joins TRBV10-1 to TRBJ2-7, with a tentative D call TRBD2 (5 bases). Germline values: CDR1 WNHNN, CDR2 SYGVQD (reference sequence). The CDR3 is made up of 13 amino acids. V lost 3 bases and J lost 2, with 8 bases in between. The CDR3 loop reads CASSDGNAYEQYF. Here the CDR3 DNA reads TGCGCCAGCAGTGACGGGAACGCCTACGAGCAGTACTTC.

This rearrangement joins TRBV6-6 to TRBJ2-7; weak D call: TRBD2 (6 bases). Germline lookup yields CDR1 MNHNY and CDR2 SVGAGI (reference sequence). The CDR3 sequence is 13 residues long. V was pared by 4 bases and J by 4 bases, with 11 bases between. The CDR3 sequence is CASSLPGEYEQYF. The CDR3 coding sequence is TGTGCCAGCAGTTTGCCGGGGGAATACGAGCAGTACTTC.

The chain employs TRBV30 and TRBJ1-5; D possibly corresponds to TRBD1 (5 bases). The CDR3 runs 14 residues. V lost 0 bases and J lost 6, with 12 bases in between. CDR1 is GTSNPN, CDR2 SVGIG, per germline (reference sequence). CDR3 DNA sequence: TGTGCCTGGAGTGTACCGGGGGGAAGTCAGCCCCAGCATTTT. The encoded protein is CAWSVPGGSQPQHF.

This clone was observed a few times. The rearrangement links TRBV27 to TRBJ1-4, with D possibly TRBD1 on 6 matching bases. This CDR3 has 13 amino acids. The V end was cut by 3 bases, the J end by 8 bases, with 10 bases between. Per the germline V gene, CDR1 is MNHEY and CDR2 is SMNVEV (reference sequence). The chain's CDR3 is CASSFQGNEKLFF. CDR3 DNA sequence: TGTGCCAGCAGTTTTCAGGGGAACGAAAAACTGTTTTTT.